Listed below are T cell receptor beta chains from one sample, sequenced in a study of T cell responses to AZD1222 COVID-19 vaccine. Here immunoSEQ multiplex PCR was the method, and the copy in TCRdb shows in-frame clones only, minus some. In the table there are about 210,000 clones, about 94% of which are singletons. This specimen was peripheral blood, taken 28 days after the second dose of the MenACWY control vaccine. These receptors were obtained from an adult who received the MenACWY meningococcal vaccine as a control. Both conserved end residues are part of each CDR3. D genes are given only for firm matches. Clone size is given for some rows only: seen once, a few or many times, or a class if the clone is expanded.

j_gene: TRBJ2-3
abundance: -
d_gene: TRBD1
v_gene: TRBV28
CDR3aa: CASGPGQGSTDTQYF
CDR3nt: TGTGCCAGTGGTCCGGGACAGGGGAGCACAGATACGCAGTATTTT

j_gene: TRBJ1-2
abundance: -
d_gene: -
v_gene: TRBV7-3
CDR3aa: CASSRQDPLYGYTF
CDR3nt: TGTGCCAGCAGCCGACAGGATCCCCTATATGGCTACACCTTC

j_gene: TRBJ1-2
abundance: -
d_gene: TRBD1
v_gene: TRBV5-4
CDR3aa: CASSWDRSNYGYTF
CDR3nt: TGTGCCAGCAGCTGGGACAGGTCTAACTATGGCTACACCTTC

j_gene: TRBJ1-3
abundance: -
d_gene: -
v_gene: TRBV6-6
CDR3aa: CASSSQVLSGNTIYF
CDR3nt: TGTGCCAGCAGCTCACAGGTCCTATCTGGAAACACCATATATTTT

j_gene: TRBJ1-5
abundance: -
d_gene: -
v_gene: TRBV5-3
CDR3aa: CARSLDRGGNQPQHF
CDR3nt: TGTGCCAGAAGCTTGGATAGGGGGGGCAATCAGCCCCAGCATTTT

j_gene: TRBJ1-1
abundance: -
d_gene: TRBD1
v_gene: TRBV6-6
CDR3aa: CASIKGAYTEAFF
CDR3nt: TGTGCCAGCATAAAGGGGGCTTACACTGAAGCTTTCTTT

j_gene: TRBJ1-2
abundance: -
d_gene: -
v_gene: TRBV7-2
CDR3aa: CASSNTVPGAGYTF
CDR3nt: TGTGCCAGCAGCAACACGGTTCCGGGGGCGGGCTACACCTTC

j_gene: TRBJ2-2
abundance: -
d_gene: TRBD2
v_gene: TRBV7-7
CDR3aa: CATSREEITGELFF
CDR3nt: TGTGCTACCTCCCGGGAGGAAATCACCGGGGAGCTGTTTTTT

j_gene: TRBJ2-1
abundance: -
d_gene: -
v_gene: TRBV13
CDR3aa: CASSKTPRGSYNEQFF
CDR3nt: TGTGCCAGCAGCAAAACCCCTAGGGGCTCCTACAATGAGCAGTTCTTC

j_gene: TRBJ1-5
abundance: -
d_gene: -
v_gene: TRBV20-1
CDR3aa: CSASPGGNQPQHF
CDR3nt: TGCAGTGCGAGTCCAGGAGGCAATCAGCCCCAGCATTTT

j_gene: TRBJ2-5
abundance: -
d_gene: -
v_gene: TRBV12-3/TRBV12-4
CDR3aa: CASSPGPKETQYF
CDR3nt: TGTGCCAGCAGTCCCGGACCGAAAGAGACCCAGTACTTC

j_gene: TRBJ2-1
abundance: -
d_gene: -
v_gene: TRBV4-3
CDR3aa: CASSQVYYNEQFF
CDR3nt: TGCGCCAGCAGCCAAGTATACTACAATGAGCAGTTCTTC

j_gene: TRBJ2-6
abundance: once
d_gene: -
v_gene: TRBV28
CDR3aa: CASSQRAAGANVLTF
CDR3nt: TGTGCCAGCAGTCAAAGGGCGGCTGGGGCCAACGTCCTGACTTTC

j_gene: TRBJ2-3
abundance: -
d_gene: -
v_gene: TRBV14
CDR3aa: CASSRIQSSTDTQYF
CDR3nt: TGTGCCAGCAGCCGCATACAGTCTAGCACAGATACGCAGTATTTT

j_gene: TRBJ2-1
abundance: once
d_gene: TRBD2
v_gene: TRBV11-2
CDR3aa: CASTVSGGISYNEQFF
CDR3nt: TGTGCCAGCACCGTCTCCGGGGGGATCTCCTACAATGAGCAGTTCTTC

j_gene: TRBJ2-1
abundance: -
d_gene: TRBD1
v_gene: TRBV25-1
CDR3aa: CASSESRGLSYNEQFF
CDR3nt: TGTGCCAGCAGTGAATCGAGGGGGCTTTCCTACAATGAGCAGTTCTTC

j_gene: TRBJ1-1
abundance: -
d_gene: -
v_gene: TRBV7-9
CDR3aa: CASSSDRPGTKAFF
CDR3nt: TGTGCCAGCAGCTCGGACCGGCCCGGGACAAAAGCTTTCTTT

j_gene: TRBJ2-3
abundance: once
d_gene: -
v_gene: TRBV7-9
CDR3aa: CASSFPEIDTQYF
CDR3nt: TGTGCCAGCAGCTTTCCCGAAATAGATACGCAGTATTTT

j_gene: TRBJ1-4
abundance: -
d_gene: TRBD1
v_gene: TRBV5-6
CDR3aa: CASSLLGQGQSQEKLFF
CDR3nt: TGTGCCAGCAGCTTGTTGGGACAGGGACAGTCCCAGGAAAAACTGTTTTTT